The 27 T cell receptor beta chains below come from one sample, sequenced in a study of shared clonotypes between healthy human individuals. The table came from immunoSEQ multiplex PCR; TCRdb's copy has only in-frame clones and leaves some out. The sample lists approximately 2.4 million clones, nearly 97% occurring once. What was sequenced was naive CD4+ T cells sorted from blood. The subset denotes: CD45RA+ positively selected. These receptor sequences come from a man between 18 and 35 years old in good health.

This chain uses TRBV5-1 with TRBJ2-3; no clear D gene. The germline V gene encodes CDR1 SGHRS and CDR2 YFSETQ. This CDR3 has 20 amino acids. V was cut by 2 bases and J by 2 bases, with 27 bases left in between. The CDR3: CASSFTGLVFGPSDTDTQYF. In DNA, the CDR3 is TGCGCCAGCAGCTTTACCGGGTTGGTGTTCGGGCCAAGCGACACAGATACGCAGTATTTT.

The CDR3 nucleotides are TGCGCCACCTCACGGAACTCTGGAAACACCATATATTTT. This encodes CATSRNSGNTIYF. This chain connects TRBV4-1 to TRBJ1-3; D remains ambiguous. The CDR3 loop spans 13 amino acids. The V gene's germline CDR1 is MGHRA and CDR2 YSYEKL. The ends were cut back, 10 bases at V and 0 bases at J, with 10 bases in the middle.

This rearrangement joins TRBV7-9 to TRBJ2-7; unclear D gene. CDR3 length: 13 amino acids. The ends were cut back, 3 bases at V and 9 bases at J, with 15 bases in the middle. Germline loops: CDR1 SEHNR, CDR2 FQNEAQ (reference sequence). CDR3 nucleotides: TGTGCCAGCAGCTTTCCGCCCGACGTAATGCAGTACTTC. Translated, it gives CASSFPPDVMQYF.

The V and J genes are TRBV6-9 and TRBJ2-3; no firm D call. Looked up from germline, CDR1 is MNHGY and CDR2 is SVAAGI. This CDR3 has 16 residues. The V end was cut by 6 bases, the J end by 2 bases, with 18 bases between. The CDR3 DNA sequence: TGTGCCAGCAGCATGACCCGGAGTTGGGCCACAGATACGCAGTATTTT. It yields the protein CASSMTRSWATDTQYF.

This clone was detected only once. The CDR3 is CASSSYQGPGELFF. For the CDR3, the DNA is TGTGCCAGCAGTTCGTACCAGGGACCCGGGGAGCTGTTTTTT. This chain links TRBV7-2 with TRBJ2-2; TRBD1 or TRBD2 may be the D gene (5 bases each). Germline CDR1 and CDR2: SGHTA and FQGNSA. V lost 6 bases and J 6 bases, leaving 14 bases between the germline ends. The CDR3 consists of 14 residues.

The gene calls are TRBV30 and TRBJ1-1, with TRBD1 as a possible D gene (6 bases). The CDR3 runs 12 residues. Germline V gene lookup returns CDR1 GTSNPN and CDR2 SVGIG (reference sequence). The V end lost 4 bases, the J end lost 4 bases, and 10 bases lay between the germline ends. CDR3 protein: CAWTGAATEAFF. CDR3 nucleotides: TGTGCCTGGACAGGGGCGGCCACTGAAGCTTTCTTT.

This clone was seen a single time. The J gene is TRBJ1-6, the V gene TRBV6-4; a possible D gene is TRBD1 (6 bases). Trimming removed 6 bases at V and 10 bases at J, with 16 bases between. Germline V gives CDR1 MRHNA, CDR2 SNTAGT. This CDR3 region has 14 residues. The CDR3 region is CASSRDTVGSPLHF. CDR3 DNA: TGTGCCAGCAGCCGGGACACCGTCGGGTCACCCCTCCACTTT.

This rearrangement joins TRBV15 to TRBJ2-5; unclear D gene. The CDR3 is made up of 13 amino acids. The germline CDR1 and CDR2 sequences are LNHNV and YYDKDF (reference sequence). V was pared by 0 bases and J by 5 bases, with 7 bases between. CDR3 sequence reads: CATSRDPVETQYF. The CDR3 DNA follows: TGTGCCACCAGCAGAGACCCCGTGGAGACCCAGTACTTC.

The rearrangement joins TRBV10-3 to TRBJ2-3, with TRBD2 matching over 10 bases. After removal of 3 bases from V and 0 bases from J, the junction contained 6 bases not matched to a gene. CDR1 and CDR2 (germline): ENHRY, SYGVKD. The CDR3 runs to 17 residues. As DNA, the CDR3 is TGTGCCATCAGTGACCGCGGACTAGCGGCTAGCACAGATACGCAGTATTTT. Residues: CAISDRGLAASTDTQYF.

This chain's CDR3 is CASSSRGPYEQYF. CDR3 DNA sequence: TGTGCCAGCAGCTCAAGGGGGCCCTACGAGCAGTACTTC. This chain connects TRBV7-2 to TRBJ2-7, with 7 bases matching TRBD1. The CDR3 sequence is 13 residues long. The germline V gene has CDR1 SGHTA and CDR2 FQGNSA. V gave up 4 bases and J gave up 2 bases; unmatched junction bases: 2.

With respect to this clone: The identical CDR3 is also encoded by other nucleotide sequences in the sample. J is TRBJ1-1 and V is TRBV6-5, with TRBD1 as a possible D gene (6 bases). The CDR3 has 13 amino acids. Trimming pared 7 bases from V and 4 bases from J, leaving 13 bases between. The V gene's germline CDR1 is MNHEY and CDR2 SVGAGI. The chain's CDR3 is CASTRGGGTEAFF. The CDR3, as DNA: TGTGCCAGCACTCGAGGGGGGGGCACTGAAGCTTTCTTT.

The chain couples TRBV19 to TRBJ1-5, with 10 nucleotides matching TRBD1. Germline V gene sequence: CDR1 LNHDA, CDR2 SQIVND (reference sequence). J gave up 2 bases and V 7 bases, and 8 bases lay outside the gene matches. CDR3 length equals 16 residues. The CDR3 here is CASNPRDRGGNQPQHF. The CDR3 DNA reads as TGTGCCAGTAATCCCCGGGACAGGGGAGGCAATCAGCCCCAGCATTTT.

The CDR3 spells CASSPYGTGVTGELFF. The CDR3 nucleotides read TGTGCCAGCAGCCCTTATGGGACAGGGGTGACCGGGGAGCTGTTTTTT. The rearrangement joins TRBV9 to TRBJ2-2; TRBD1 aligns across 10 bases. After removal of 4 bases from V and 5 bases from J, the junction contained 8 bases not matched to a gene. CDR1 and CDR2 (germline): SGDLS, YYNGEE. This CDR3 has 16 residues.

The V gene is TRBV6-5, the J gene TRBJ1-4, with a tentative D call TRBD1 (6 bases). Trimming left V 5 bases short and J 7 bases short, with 17 bases between. The CDR3 contains 15 residues. CDR1 is MNHEY, CDR2 SVGAGI, per germline. The CDR3 loop is CASSREGVRGEKLFF. CDR3 bases: TGTGCCAGCAGTAGGGAGGGGGTCAGAGGTGAAAAACTGTTTTTT.

The CDR3 region is CASSDTTPNTGELFF. In DNA, the CDR3 is TGTGCCAGCAGTGATACGACACCGAACACCGGGGAGCTGTTTTTT. The chain joins TRBV25-1 to TRBJ2-2; D remains unclear. Deletions cut 3 bases from V and 0 bases from J, with 8 bases between. The CDR3 runs to 15 residues. Germline-derived CDR1 and CDR2 are MGHDK and SYGVNS. The entire variable domain, with the rest obtained from reference TRBV25-1 and TRBJ2-2, is as follows: EADIYQTPRYLVIGTGKKITLECSQTMGHDKMYWYQQDPGMELHLIHYSYGVNSTEKGDLSSESTVSRIRTEHFPLTLESARPSHTSQYLCASSDTTPNTGELFFGEGSRLTVL.

The V gene is TRBV27, the J gene TRBJ2-1, with 8 bases that match TRBD1. Germline CDR1 MNHEY, CDR2 SMNVEV (reference sequence). This CDR3 spans 14 amino acids. J was trimmed by 9 bases and V by 6 bases; bases with no gene match: 10. As DNA, the CDR3 is TGTGCCAGCAGACTGACGACAGGGGTTGGTGAGCAGTTCTTC. Translation: CASRLTTGVGEQFF.

The DNA of the CDR3 is TGCGCCAGCAGCCCCGGACAGGGACCCTATGGCTACACCTTC. Amino acid sequence: CASSPGQGPYGYTF. This chain links TRBV4-3 with TRBJ1-2, with TRBD1 identical over 8 bases. V dropped 4 bases and J dropped 4; count of bases not matched to a gene: 5. The length of the CDR3 is 14 residues. Germline loops: CDR1 LGHNA, CDR2 YSLEER.

The V and J genes are TRBV18 and TRBJ1-1; D possibly corresponds to TRBD1 (6 bases). V was cut by 2 bases and J by 0 bases, with 10 bases left in between. The CDR3 covers 15 residues. CDR1 is KGHSH and CDR2 is LQKENI in the germline V gene. The CDR3 loop reads CASSPRQDMNTEAFF. The DNA for the CDR3 is TGTGCCAGCTCACCAAGACAGGACATGAACACTGAAGCTTTCTTT.

This rearrangement joins TRBV29-1 to TRBJ1-1; no reliable D call. This CDR3 is built from 10 residues. V lost 7 bases and J lost 5, with 8 bases in between. CDR1 and CDR2 (germline): SQVTM, ANQGSEA. This chain's CDR3 is CSAAGTEAFF. In DNA, the CDR3 is TGCAGCGCAGCGGGGACTGAAGCTTTCTTT.

The CDR3 protein is CASSQAPQAHYGYTF. The DNA of the CDR3 is TGCGCCAGCAGCCAAGCCCCCCAGGCACACTATGGCTACACCTTC. The rearrangement links TRBV4-3 to TRBJ1-2; D ambiguous. V gave up 1 base and J gave up 3 bases, with 12 bases separating them. Germline CDR1 and CDR2: LGHNA and YSLEER. The CDR3 consists of 15 residues.

CDR3: CASSPWTGGISYEQYF. In DNA form, the CDR3 reads TGCGCCAGCAGCCCCTGGACAGGAGGCATAAGCTACGAGCAGTACTTC. The J gene is TRBJ2-7, the V gene TRBV5-1, with 7 bases matching TRBD1. The germline gives CDR1 SGHRS, CDR2 YFSETQ. The V gene end was trimmed by 4 bases and the J gene end by 3 bases; junction bases not matched to a gene: 13. This CDR3 has 16 residues.

The J gene is TRBJ2-5, the V gene TRBV7-3, with 8 bases matching TRBD1. This CDR3 is 14 amino acids long. V lost 3 bases and J lost 2; bases outside the gene matches: 2. From germline, CDR1 is SGHTA and CDR2 FQGTGA. CDR3 in amino acids: CASSFRGPQETQYF. The CDR3 DNA reads as TGTGCCAGCAGCTTCAGGGGGCCACAAGAGACCCAGTACTTC.

The genes are TRBV12-5 and TRBJ2-2; D not resolved. V was clipped by 2 bases and J by 6 bases, with 4 bases between them. The CDR3 is 12 amino acids. Germline V gene sequence: CDR1 LGHNT, CDR2 FRNRAP. The CDR3 DNA sequence: TGTGCTAGTGGTTTGTTCCCCGGGGAGCTGTTTTTT. Residues: CASGLFPGELFF.

This chain links TRBV10-3 with TRBJ2-2; D perhaps matches TRBD2 (5 bases). CDR1 is ENHRY and CDR2 is SYGVKD in the germline V gene. Trimming stripped 0 bases from V and 5 bases from J, with 7 bases between. CDR3 length equals 14 residues. This CDR3 is CAISESSGTGELFF. The CDR3 DNA reads as TGTGCCATCAGTGAGTCGAGCGGAACCGGGGAGCTGTTTTTT.

This rearrangement joins TRBV6-1 to TRBJ1-2; 7 positions agree with TRBD1. Trimming at V came to 4 bases and at J to 3 bases, leaving 5 bases not matched to a gene. The CDR3 length is 14 residues. Germline V gene data show CDR1 as MNHNS and CDR2 as SASEGT. The CDR3 bases are TGTGCCAGCAGTGCGACAGGGTCGGACTATGGCTACACCTTC. It encodes CASSATGSDYGYTF.

The V gene is TRBV30, the J gene TRBJ1-6, with 11 bases fitting TRBD1. This CDR3 spans 16 amino acids. Germline CDR1 is GTSNPN and CDR2 is SVGIG (reference sequence). J was trimmed by 5 bases and V by 3 bases; bases with no gene match: 6. Here the CDR3 reads CAWREGQGVNNSPLHF. The DNA for the CDR3 is TGTGCCTGGAGGGAGGGACAGGGGGTGAATAATTCACCCCTCCACTTT.

The V and J genes are TRBV20-1 and TRBJ2-1; D uncertain. CDR1 is DFQATT, CDR2 SNEGSKA, per germline (reference sequence). Trimming stripped 5 bases from V and 14 bases from J, with 13 bases between. There are 10 residues in the CDR3. The CDR3 DNA reads as TGCAGTGCTGTTAGCACACGGGAGTTCTTC. This encodes CSAVSTREFF.